This T cell receptor beta chain derives from a study of OX40 agonist ivuxolimab in advanced cancers. As for the study in general: Ivuxolimab, an antibody that agonizes OX40 (CD134), was administered to the patients. Patients were infused with ivuxolimab every 2 weeks at 0.01 to 10 mg/kg. Points from the study as a whole: Expanded clones were, on average, more numerous among CD8+ T cells than CD4+. At 0.1-3.0 mg/kg, partial responders had clonal expansion among the lowest observed.

Per germline, CDR1 MDHEN and CDR2 SYDVKM. The CDR3 runs 17 residues. V dropped 8 bases and J dropped 1 base, with 22 bases sitting between them. The table lists this clone with a count of one. Antigen unknown. Only in-frame clones appear in the TCRdb table, and some are missing; sequencing was by immunoSEQ multiplex PCR. Here the sample spans about 35,000 clones, about 90% being singletons. The source material was CD4+ or CD8+ T cells sorted from blood, sampled in a trial of the OX40 agonist ivuxolimab. The origin of this receptor is an adult with an advanced solid tumor such as melanoma, head and neck, liver or kidney cancer. This rearrangement joins TRBV28 to TRBJ2-3; D remains unclear. The CDR3 region is CASHSVAGYKGTDTQYF. The CDR3 coding sequence is TGTGCCAGCCATTCCGTGGCAGGTTATAAGGGCACAGATACGCAGTATTTT.